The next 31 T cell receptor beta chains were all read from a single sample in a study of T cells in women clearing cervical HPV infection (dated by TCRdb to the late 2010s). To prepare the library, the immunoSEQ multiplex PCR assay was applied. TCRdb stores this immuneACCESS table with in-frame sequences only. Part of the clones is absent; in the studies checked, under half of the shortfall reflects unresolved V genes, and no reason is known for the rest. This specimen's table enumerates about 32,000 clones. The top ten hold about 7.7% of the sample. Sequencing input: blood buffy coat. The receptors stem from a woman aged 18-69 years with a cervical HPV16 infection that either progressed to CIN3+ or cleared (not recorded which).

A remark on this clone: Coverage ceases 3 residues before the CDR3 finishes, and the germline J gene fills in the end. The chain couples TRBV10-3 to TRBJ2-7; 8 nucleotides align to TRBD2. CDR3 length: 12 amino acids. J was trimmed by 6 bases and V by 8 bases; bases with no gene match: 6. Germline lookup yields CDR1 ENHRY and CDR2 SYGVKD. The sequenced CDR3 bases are TGTGCCATCCAATCCGGGGGGGGCGAG. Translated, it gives CAIQSGGGE. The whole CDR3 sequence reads CAIQSGGGEQYF.

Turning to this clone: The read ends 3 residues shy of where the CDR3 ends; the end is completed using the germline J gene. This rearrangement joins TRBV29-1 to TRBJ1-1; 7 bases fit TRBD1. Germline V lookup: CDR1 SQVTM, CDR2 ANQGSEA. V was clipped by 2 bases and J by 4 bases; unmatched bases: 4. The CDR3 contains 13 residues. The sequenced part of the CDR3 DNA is TGCAGCGTTGAAAGAGACAGGGCCACTGAA. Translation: CSVERDRATE. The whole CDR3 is CSVERDRATEAFF.

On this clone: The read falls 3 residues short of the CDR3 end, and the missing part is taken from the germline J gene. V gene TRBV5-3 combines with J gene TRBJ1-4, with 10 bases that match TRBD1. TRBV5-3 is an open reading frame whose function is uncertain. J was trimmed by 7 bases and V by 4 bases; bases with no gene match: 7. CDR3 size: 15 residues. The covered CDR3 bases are TGTGCCAGAAGCGTAGGACAGGGGGGCGTTGAAAAA. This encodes CARSVGQGGVEK. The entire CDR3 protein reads CARSVGQGGVEKLFF.

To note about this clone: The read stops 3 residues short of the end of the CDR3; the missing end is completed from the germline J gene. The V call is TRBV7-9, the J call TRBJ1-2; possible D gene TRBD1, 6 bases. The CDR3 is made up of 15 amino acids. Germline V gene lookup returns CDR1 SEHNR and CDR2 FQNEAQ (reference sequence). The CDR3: CASSPRTSGGYDYTF. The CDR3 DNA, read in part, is TGTGCCAGCAGCCCTCGGACTAGCGGGGGCTACGAC.

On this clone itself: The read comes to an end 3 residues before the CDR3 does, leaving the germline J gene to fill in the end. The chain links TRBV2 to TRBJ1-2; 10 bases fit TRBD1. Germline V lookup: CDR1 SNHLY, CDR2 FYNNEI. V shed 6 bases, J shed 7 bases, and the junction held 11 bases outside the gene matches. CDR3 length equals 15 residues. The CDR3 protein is CASRGSDRGRGGYTF. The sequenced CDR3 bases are TGTGCCAGCAGGGGCTCTGACAGGGGGCGCGGTGGC.

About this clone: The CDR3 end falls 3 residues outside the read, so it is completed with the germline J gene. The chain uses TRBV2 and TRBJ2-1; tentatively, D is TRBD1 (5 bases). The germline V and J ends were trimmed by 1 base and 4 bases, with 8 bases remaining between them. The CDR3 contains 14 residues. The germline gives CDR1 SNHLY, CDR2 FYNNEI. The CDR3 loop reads CASSEEAGYNEQFF. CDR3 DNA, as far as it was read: TGTGCCAGCAGTGAAGAGGCAGGGTACAATGAG. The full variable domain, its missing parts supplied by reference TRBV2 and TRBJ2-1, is EPEVTQTPSHQVTQMGQEVILRCVPISNHLYFYWYRQILGQKVEFLVSFYNNEISEKSEIFDDQFSVERPDGSNFTLKIRSTKLEDSAMYFCASSEEAGYNEQFFGPGTRLTVL.

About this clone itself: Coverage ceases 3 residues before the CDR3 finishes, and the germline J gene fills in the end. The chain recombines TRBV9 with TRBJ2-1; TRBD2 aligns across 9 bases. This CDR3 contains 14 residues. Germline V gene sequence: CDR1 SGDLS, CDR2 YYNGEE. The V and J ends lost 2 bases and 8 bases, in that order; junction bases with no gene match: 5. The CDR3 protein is CASSVSGLADEQFF. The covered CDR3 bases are TGTGCCAGCAGCGTTTCGGGACTAGCAGATGAG.

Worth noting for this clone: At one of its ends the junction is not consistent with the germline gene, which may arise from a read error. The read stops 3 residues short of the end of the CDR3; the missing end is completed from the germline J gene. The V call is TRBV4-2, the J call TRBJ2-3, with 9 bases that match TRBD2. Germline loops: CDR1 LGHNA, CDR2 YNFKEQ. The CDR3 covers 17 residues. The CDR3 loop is CASSQVFGTSSFDTQYF. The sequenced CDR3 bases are TGCGCCAGCAGCCAAGTTTTCGGGACTAGCTCCTTCGATACG.

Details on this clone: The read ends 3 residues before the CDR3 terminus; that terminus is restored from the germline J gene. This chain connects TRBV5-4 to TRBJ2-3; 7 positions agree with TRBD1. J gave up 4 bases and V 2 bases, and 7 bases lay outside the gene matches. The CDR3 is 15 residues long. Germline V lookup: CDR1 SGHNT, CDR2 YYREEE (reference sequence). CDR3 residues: CASSLSGTEADTQYF. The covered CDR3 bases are TGTGCCAGCAGCTTATCCGGGACAGAGGCAGATACG. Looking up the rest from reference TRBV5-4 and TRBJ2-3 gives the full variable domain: ETGVTQSPTHLIKTRGQQVTLRCSSQSGHNTVSWYQQALGQGPQFIFQYYREEENGRGNFPPRFSGLQFPNYSSELNVNALELDDSALYLCASSLSGTEADTQYFGPGTRLTVL.

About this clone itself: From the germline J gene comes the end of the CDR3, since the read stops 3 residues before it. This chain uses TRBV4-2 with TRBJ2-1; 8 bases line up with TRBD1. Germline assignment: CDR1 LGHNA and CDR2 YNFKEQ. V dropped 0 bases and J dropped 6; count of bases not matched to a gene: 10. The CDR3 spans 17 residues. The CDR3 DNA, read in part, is TGTGCCAGCAGCCAAGATGTAGTAGGCAGGGGGCGCAATGAG. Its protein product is CASSQDVVGRGRNE. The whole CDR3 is CASSQDVVGRGRNEQFF.

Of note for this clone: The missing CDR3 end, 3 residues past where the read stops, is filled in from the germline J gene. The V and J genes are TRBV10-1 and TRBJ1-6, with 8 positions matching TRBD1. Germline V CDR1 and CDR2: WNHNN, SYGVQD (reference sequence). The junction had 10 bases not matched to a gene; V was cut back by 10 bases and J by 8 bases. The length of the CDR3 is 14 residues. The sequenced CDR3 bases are TGCGCCACGCAAGACGTGACAGGGGATTCACCC. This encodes CATQDVTGDSP. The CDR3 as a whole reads CATQDVTGDSPLHF.

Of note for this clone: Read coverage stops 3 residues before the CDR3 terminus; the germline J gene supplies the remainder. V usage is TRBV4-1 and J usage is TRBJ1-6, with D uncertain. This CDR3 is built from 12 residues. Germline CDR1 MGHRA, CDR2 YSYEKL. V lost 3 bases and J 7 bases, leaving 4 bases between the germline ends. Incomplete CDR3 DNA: TGCGCCAGCAGCCAGGCAAATTCACCC. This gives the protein CASSQANSP. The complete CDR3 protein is CASSQANSPLHF.

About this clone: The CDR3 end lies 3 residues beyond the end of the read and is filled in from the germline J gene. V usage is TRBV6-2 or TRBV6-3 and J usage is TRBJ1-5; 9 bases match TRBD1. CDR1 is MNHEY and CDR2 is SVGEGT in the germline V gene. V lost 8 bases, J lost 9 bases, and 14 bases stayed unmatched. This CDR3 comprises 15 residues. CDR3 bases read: TGTGCCAGCGTCTCCGGGACAGGGCCCGGGGGGCCC. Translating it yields CASVSGTGPGGP. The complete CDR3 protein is CASVSGTGPGGPQHF.

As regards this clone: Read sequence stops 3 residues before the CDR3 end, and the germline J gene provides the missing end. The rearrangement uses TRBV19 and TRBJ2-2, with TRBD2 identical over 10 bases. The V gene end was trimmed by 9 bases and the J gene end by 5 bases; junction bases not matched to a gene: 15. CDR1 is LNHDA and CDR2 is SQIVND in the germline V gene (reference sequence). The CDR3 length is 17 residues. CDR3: CASSVGTSALLTGELFF. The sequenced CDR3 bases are TGTGCCAGCAGCGTGGGGACTAGCGCATTATTAACCGGGGAG. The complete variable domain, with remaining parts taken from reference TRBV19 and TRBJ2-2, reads DGGITQSPKYLFRKEGQNVTLSCEQNLNHDAMYWYRQDPGQGLRLIYYSQIVNDFQKGDIAEGYSVSREKKESFPLTVTSAQKNPTAFYLCASSVGTSALLTGELFFGEGSRLTVL.

CDR3 bases read: TGCAGTGCTAGAGCCCGACAGGGTCCCAGTTACGAG. This translates into CSARARQGPSYE. The CDR3 reads in full as CSARARQGPSYEQYF. This rearrangement joins TRBV20-1 to TRBJ2-7, with 7 nucleotides matching TRBD1. The read halts 3 residues ahead of the CDR3 end, with the missing end drawn from the germline J gene. The germline V gene has CDR1 DFQATT and CDR2 SNEGSKA (reference sequence). V shed 1 base and J 4 bases; nucleotides not matched to a gene: 10. This CDR3 is 15 amino acids long.

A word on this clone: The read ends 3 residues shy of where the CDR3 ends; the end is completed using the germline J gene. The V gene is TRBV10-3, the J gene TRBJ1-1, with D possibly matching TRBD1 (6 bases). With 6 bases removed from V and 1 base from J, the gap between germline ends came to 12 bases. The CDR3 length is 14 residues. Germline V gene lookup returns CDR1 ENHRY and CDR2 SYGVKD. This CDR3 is CAIRAGQENTEAFF. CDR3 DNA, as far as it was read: TGTGCCATCAGGGCGGGACAAGAGAACACTGAA.

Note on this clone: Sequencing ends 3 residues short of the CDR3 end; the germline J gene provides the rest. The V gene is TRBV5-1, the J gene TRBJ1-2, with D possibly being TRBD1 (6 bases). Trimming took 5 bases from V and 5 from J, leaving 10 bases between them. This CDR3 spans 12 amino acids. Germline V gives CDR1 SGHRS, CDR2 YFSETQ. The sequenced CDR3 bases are TGCGCCAGCAGATCAGGGGAATATGGC. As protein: CASRSGEYG. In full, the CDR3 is CASRSGEYGYTF.

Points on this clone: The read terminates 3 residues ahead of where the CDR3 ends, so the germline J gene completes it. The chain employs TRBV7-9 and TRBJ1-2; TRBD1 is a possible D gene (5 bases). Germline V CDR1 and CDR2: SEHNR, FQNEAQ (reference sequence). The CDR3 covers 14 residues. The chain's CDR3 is CASSLTQGSNDYTF. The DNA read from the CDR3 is TGTGCCAGCAGCTTAACCCAGGGAAGCAATGAC.

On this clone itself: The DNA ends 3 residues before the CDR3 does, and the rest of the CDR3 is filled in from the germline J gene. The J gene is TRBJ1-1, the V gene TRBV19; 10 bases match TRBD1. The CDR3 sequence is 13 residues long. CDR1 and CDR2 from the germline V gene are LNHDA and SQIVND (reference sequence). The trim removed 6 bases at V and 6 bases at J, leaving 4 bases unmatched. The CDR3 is CASRKDRGAEAFF. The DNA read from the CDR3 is TGTGCCAGTAGGAAGGACAGGGGGGCTGAA. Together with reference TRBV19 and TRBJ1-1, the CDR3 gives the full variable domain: DGGITQSPKYLFRKEGQNVTLSCEQNLNHDAMYWYRQDPGQGLRLIYYSQIVNDFQKGDIAEGYSVSREKKESFPLTVTSAQKNPTAFYLCASRKDRGAEAFFGQGTRLTVV.

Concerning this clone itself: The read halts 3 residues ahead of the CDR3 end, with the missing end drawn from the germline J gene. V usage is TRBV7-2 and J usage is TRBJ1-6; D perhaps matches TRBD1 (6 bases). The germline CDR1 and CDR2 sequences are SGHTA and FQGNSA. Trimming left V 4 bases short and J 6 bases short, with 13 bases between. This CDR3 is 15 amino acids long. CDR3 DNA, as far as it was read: TGTGCCAGCAGCTCGTCCGGGACACCTAATTCACCC. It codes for CASSSSGTPNSP. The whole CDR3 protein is CASSSSGTPNSPLHF.

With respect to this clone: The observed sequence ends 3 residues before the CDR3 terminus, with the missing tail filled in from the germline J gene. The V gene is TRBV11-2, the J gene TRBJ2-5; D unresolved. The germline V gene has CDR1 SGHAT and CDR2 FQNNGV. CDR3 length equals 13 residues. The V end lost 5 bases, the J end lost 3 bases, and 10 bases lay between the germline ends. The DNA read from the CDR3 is TGTGCCAGCAGCGCAAACAGAGAAGAGACC. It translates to CASSANREET. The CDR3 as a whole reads CASSANREETQYF.

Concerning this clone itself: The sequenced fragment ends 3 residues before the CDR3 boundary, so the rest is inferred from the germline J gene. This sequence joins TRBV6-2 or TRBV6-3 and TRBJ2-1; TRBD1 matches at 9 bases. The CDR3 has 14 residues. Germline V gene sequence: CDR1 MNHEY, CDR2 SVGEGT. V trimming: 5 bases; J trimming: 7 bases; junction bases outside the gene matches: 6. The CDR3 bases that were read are TGTGCCAGCAGTAGGGACAGGGTGGGGAATGAG. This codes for CASSRDRVGNE. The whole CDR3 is CASSRDRVGNEQFF.

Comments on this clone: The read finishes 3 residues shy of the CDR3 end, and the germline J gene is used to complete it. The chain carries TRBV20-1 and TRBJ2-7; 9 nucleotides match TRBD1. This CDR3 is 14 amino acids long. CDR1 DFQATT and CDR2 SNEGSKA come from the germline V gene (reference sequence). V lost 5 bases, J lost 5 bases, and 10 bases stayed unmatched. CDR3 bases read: TGCAGTGCTTCCTCCGGGACAGGGACAAACGAG. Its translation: CSASSGTGTNE. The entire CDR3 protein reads CSASSGTGTNEQYF.

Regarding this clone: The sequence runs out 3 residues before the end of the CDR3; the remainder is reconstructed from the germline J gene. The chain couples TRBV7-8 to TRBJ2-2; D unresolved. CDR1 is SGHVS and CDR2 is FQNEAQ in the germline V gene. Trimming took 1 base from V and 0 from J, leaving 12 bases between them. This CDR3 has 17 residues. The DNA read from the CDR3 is TGTGCCAGCAGCTTAGGACCGGGTCCTCCGAACACCGGGGAG. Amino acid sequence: CASSLGPGPPNTGE. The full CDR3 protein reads CASSLGPGPPNTGELFF.

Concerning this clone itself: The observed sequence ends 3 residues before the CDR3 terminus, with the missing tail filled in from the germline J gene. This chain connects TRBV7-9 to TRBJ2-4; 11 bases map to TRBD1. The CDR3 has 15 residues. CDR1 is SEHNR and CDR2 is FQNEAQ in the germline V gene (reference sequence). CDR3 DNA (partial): TGTGCCAGCAGCTACGGGACAGGGGGTAACTATGGT. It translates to CASSYGTGGNYG. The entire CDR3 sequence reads CASSYGTGGNYGQYF.

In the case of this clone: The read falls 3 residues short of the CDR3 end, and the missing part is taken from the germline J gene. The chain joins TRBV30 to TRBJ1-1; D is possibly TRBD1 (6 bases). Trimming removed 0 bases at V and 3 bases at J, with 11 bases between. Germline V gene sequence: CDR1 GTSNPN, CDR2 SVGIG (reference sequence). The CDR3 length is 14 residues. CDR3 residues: CAWSVKGGDTEAFF. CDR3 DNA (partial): TGTGCCTGGAGTGTGAAAGGGGGGGACACTGAA.

The DNA read from the CDR3 is TGTGCCAGCAGTTTTAACAATGAG. Its translation is CASSFNNE. The CDR3, in full, reads CASSFNNEQFF. The rearrangement uses TRBV12-3 or TRBV12-4 and TRBJ2-1; D unclear. The CDR3 goes on 3 residues after the read ends, and that part is filled in from the germline J gene. Trimming left V 3 bases short and J 5 bases short, with 2 bases between. The CDR3 is 11 amino acids.

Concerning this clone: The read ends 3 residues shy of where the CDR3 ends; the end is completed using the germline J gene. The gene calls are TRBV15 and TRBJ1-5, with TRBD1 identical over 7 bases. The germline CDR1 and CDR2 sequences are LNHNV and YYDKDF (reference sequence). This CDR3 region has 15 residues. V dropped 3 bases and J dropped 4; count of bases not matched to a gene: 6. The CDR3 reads CATSSGGQQNQPQHF. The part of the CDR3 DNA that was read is TGTGCCACCAGCAGTGGGGGACAGCAAAATCAGCCC.

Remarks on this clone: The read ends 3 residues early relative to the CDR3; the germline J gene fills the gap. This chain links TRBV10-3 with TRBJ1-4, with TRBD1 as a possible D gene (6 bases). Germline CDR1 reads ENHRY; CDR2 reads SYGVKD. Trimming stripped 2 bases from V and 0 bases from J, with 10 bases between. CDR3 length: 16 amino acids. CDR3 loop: CAISEGQRTTNEKLFF. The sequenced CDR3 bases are TGTGCCATCAGTGAGGGACAGCGAACAACTAATGAAAAA.

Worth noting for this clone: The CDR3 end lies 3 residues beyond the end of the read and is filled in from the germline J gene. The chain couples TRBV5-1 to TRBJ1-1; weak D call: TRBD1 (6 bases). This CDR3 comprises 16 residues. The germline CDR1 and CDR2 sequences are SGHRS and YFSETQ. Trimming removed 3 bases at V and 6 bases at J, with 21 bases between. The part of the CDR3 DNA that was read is TGCGCCAGCAGCTACGATGAGGGGCTAGGGGGGGCTGAA. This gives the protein CASSYDEGLGGAE. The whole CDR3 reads CASSYDEGLGGAEAFF.

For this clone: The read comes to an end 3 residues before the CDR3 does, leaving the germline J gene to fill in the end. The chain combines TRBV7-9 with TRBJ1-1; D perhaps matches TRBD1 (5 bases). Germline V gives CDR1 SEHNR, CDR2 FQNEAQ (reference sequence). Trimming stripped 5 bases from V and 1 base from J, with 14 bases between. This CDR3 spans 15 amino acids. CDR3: CASSHVQGGNTEAFF. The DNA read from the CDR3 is TGTGCCAGCAGCCACGTCCAGGGAGGGAACACTGAA. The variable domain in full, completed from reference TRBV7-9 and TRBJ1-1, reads DTGVSQNPRHKITKRGQNVTFRCDPISEHNRLYWYRQTLGQGPEFLTYFQNEAQLEKSRLLSDRFSAERPKGSFSTLEIQRTEQGDSAMYLCASSHVQGGNTEAFFGQGTRLTVV.